One and the same sample provided the 28 T cell receptor beta chains below, sequenced in a study of control samples from healthy donors and cancer patients. The protocol was immunoSEQ multiplex PCR, while the TCRdb copy is restricted to in-frame clones and leaves out a portion. The repertoire includes about 120,000 clones, around 87% of them detected once, and 9.5% to 13% sits in the top ten. Sample: blood. These receptors originate from a man aged 25 to 45 in good health.

To note about this clone: Other nucleotide sequences in the sample specify the same CDR3. J is TRBJ2-2 and V is TRBV5-1; tentative D call: TRBD1 (6 bases). CDR1 is SGHRS and CDR2 is YFSETQ in the germline V gene. Trimming stripped 0 bases from V and 3 bases from J, with 12 bases between. The CDR3 is 16 residues long. The DNA for the CDR3 is TGCGCCAGCAGCTTGGCGCCACAGGGAGACACCGGGGAGCTGTTTTTT. Amino acids: CASSLAPQGDTGELFF.

The chain combines TRBV19 with TRBJ1-6; D not resolved. The CDR3 is 13 amino acids. Per germline, CDR1 LNHDA and CDR2 SQIVND (reference sequence). Trimming removed 8 bases from V and 8 bases from J, with 13 bases in between. CDR3 in amino acids: CASVDGGDSPLHF. The CDR3 DNA follows: TGTGCCAGTGTGGACGGTGGAGATTCACCCCTCCACTTT.

The J gene is TRBJ1-5, the V gene TRBV7-2; D is possibly TRBD1 (5 bases). Trimming shortened V by 1 base and J by 1 base, and 8 bases separated the two germline ends. The CDR3 has 15 residues. Germline CDR1 SGHTA, CDR2 FQGNSA. The CDR3 sequence: CASSLERGSNQPQHF. The CDR3 DNA reads TGTGCCAGCAGCTTAGAGAGGGGAAGCAATCAGCCCCAGCATTTT.

The chain links TRBV11-1 to TRBJ1-1; 7 nucleotides align to TRBD1. The CDR3 consists of 14 residues. The V and J ends lost 10 bases and 0 bases, in that order; junction bases with no gene match: 8. CDR1 is SGHAT and CDR2 is FQDESV in the germline V gene (reference sequence). The CDR3 DNA reads TGTGCCACCACCCGACAGGGCGTGAACACTGAAGCTTTCTTT. Protein product: CATTRQGVNTEAFF.

The rearrangement links TRBV19 to TRBJ1-5; 10 nucleotides agree with TRBD1. The V gene's germline CDR1 is LNHDA and CDR2 SQIVND (reference sequence). This CDR3 is built from 15 residues. V dropped 6 bases and J dropped 5; count of bases not matched to a gene: 7. The CDR3: CASSRSDRGHQPQHF. CDR3 nucleotide sequence: TGTGCCAGTAGCCGTAGCGACAGGGGGCATCAGCCCCAGCATTTT.

CDR3 nucleotide sequence: TGTGCCACCAGTGATTTGCAAGTCGGCGGAGCCGGGGAGCTGTTTTTT. This translates into CATSDLQVGGAGELFF. The chain recombines TRBV24-1 with TRBJ2-2; no clear D gene. Looked up from germline, CDR1 is KGHDR and CDR2 is SFDVKD. This CDR3 contains 16 residues. V dropped 0 bases and J dropped 6 bases, with 13 bases sitting between them.

V usage is TRBV18 and J usage is TRBJ2-3; possibly TRBD2 for D (7 bases). V lost 3 bases to trimming and J lost 3 bases, with 16 bases between them. Germline lookup yields CDR1 KGHSH and CDR2 LQKENI. The CDR3 is 16 residues long. The CDR3 bases are TGTGCCAGCTCACCTTCGGGGGGCGATGGGACAGATACGCAGTATTTT. Its translation: CASSPSGGDGTDTQYF.

This clone was recorded a few times. V is TRBV6-6 and J is TRBJ2-7; D is possibly TRBD1 (5 bases). Looked up from germline, CDR1 is MNHNY and CDR2 is SVGAGI (reference sequence). With 6 bases removed from V and 3 bases from J, the gap between germline ends came to 18 bases. This CDR3 comprises 15 residues. CDR3 region: CASSPGARLYYEQYV. As DNA, the CDR3 is TGTGCCAGCAGCCCTGGGGCCCGATTATACTACGAGCAGTACGTC.

This chain links TRBV19 with TRBJ1-4; D is perhaps TRBD1 (6 bases). Germline loops: CDR1 LNHDA, CDR2 SQIVND (reference sequence). This CDR3 spans 13 amino acids. V was cut by 10 bases and J by 6 bases, with 15 bases left in between. In nucleotides, the CDR3 is TGTGCCACCGACGACAGGAGGGATGAAAAACTGTTTTTT. It yields the protein CATDDRRDEKLFF.

V usage is TRBV20-1 and J usage is TRBJ1-2; D is uncertain. The CDR3 runs 13 residues. CDR1 is DFQATT and CDR2 is SNEGSKA in the germline V gene (reference sequence). Trimming left V 3 bases short and J 0 bases short, with 8 bases between. The CDR3 reads CSASPGANYGYTF. As DNA, the CDR3 is TGCAGTGCTAGTCCAGGAGCTAACTATGGCTACACCTTC.

This chain links TRBV5-1 with TRBJ1-5; the D gene is possibly TRBD1 (6 bases). Germline V gives CDR1 SGHRS, CDR2 YFSETQ. V lost 4 bases to trimming and J lost 1 base, with 12 bases between them. CDR3 length: 15 residues. The CDR3 sequence: CASSQGGGSNQPQHF. The CDR3 bases are TGCGCCAGCAGCCAGGGAGGGGGAAGCAATCAGCCCCAGCATTTT.

The chain is built from TRBV25-1 and TRBJ2-1, with 7 bases lining up with TRBD2. CDR1 is MGHDK, CDR2 SYGVNS, per germline. The V and J ends lost 1 base and 2 bases, in that order; junction bases with no gene match: 5. The CDR3 loop spans 16 amino acids. For the CDR3, the DNA is TGTGCCAGCAGTGAATTGGGAGGGATCGCCTACAATGAGCAGTTCTTC. Translated, it gives CASSELGGIAYNEQFF. The full variable domain, in which reference TRBV25-1 and TRBJ2-1 provide the parts outside the CDR3, is EADIYQTPRYLVIGTGKKITLECSQTMGHDKMYWYQQDPGMELHLIHYSYGVNSTEKGDLSSESTVSRIRTEHFPLTLESARPSHTSQYLCASSELGGIAYNEQFFGPGTRLTVL.

The V call is TRBV2, the J call TRBJ1-6; D is ambiguous. The CDR3 is 15 residues long. Deletions cut 5 bases from V and 10 bases from J, with 18 bases between. Germline V gene data show CDR1 as SNHLY and CDR2 as FYNNEI. The CDR3 protein is CASSSSVENGSPLHF. Written as DNA, the CDR3 is TGTGCCAGCAGTTCCTCCGTCGAAAACGGGTCACCCCTCCACTTT.

The genes are TRBV6-5 and TRBJ2-1, with 9 bases lining up with TRBD1. Germline V gives CDR1 MNHEY, CDR2 SVGAGI. The trim removed 7 bases at V and 6 bases at J, leaving 7 bases unmatched. The CDR3 contains 14 residues. For the CDR3, the DNA is TGTGCCAGCACCACGGGGACAGGGAGCAATGAGCAGTTCTTC. This sequence encodes CASTTGTGSNEQFF.

The CDR3 region has the DNA TGCGCCAGCAGCTTGAATGGGGGCCGGAACACTGAAGCTTTCTTT. This codes for CASSLNGGRNTEAFF. The chain recombines TRBV5-1 with TRBJ1-1; tentative D call: TRBD1 (6 bases). This CDR3 has 15 residues. Germline V lookup: CDR1 SGHRS, CDR2 YFSETQ. The V and J ends lost 1 base and 1 base respectively, with 11 bases between them. The full variable domain, completed using reference TRBV5-1 and TRBJ1-1, is KAGVTQTPRYLIKTRGQQVTLSCSPISGHRSVSWYQQTPGQGLQFLFEYFSETQRNKGNFPGRFSGRQFSNSRSEMNVSTLELGDSALYLCASSLNGGRNTEAFFGQGTRLTVV.

V is TRBV3-1 (or the pseudogene TRBV3-2) and J is TRBJ2-5; 8 nucleotides match TRBD1. Germline V gene lookup returns CDR1 LGHDT and CDR2 YNNKEL (reference sequence). This CDR3 is built from 17 residues. V lost 1 base, J lost 5 bases, and 12 bases stayed unmatched. The CDR3 reads CASSQGTQGAIGETQYF. Written as DNA, the CDR3 is TGTGCCAGCAGCCAAGGCACGCAGGGGGCGATAGGGGAGACCCAGTACTTC.

The J gene is TRBJ1-6, the V gene TRBV7-8; D possibly corresponds to TRBD1 (5 bases). CDR3 size: 15 residues. Trimming removed 1 base at V and 9 bases at J, with 13 bases between. The germline gives CDR1 SGHVS, CDR2 FQNEAQ. CDR3 amino acids: CASSLDQGTISPLHF. CDR3 nucleotides: TGTGCCAGCAGCTTAGATCAGGGAACAATTTCACCCCTCCACTTT.

This clone appeared a single time. The chain couples TRBV30 to TRBJ1-2; a possible D gene is TRBD1 (5 bases). Germline-derived CDR1 and CDR2 are GTSNPN and SVGIG (reference sequence). This CDR3 has 15 amino acids. V lost 0 bases and J 3 bases, leaving 14 bases between the germline ends. The CDR3 region is CAWSVPGQGHYGYTF. CDR3 in DNA: TGTGCCTGGAGTGTCCCGGGCCAGGGCCACTATGGCTACACCTTC. The variable domain in full, completed from reference TRBV30 and TRBJ1-2, reads SQTIHQWPATLVQPVGSPLSLECTVEGTSNPNLYWYRQAAGRGLQLLFYSVGIGQISSEVPQNLSASRPQDRQFILSSKKLLLSDSGFYLCAWSVPGQGHYGYTFGSGTRLTVV.

CDR3 nucleotides: TGTGCCAGCTCACTTTTAAACGTCGAGTCTGAAGCTTTCTTT. It translates to CASSLLNVESEAFF. The gene calls are TRBV18 and TRBJ1-1; D unclear. V was trimmed by 4 bases and J by 6 bases, leaving 15 bases between them. There are 14 residues in the CDR3. Looked up from germline, CDR1 is KGHSH and CDR2 is LQKENI.

This sequence joins TRBV2 and TRBJ1-2; 9 nucleotides align to TRBD1. Losses at the gene ends were 6 bases for V and 2 bases for J; bases not matched to a gene: 1. The germline V gene has CDR1 SNHLY and CDR2 FYNNEI. CDR3 size: 13 residues. The CDR3: CASRQGANYGYTF. CDR3 nucleotide sequence: TGTGCCAGCAGACAGGGGGCAAACTATGGCTACACCTTC.

With regard to this clone: Relative to the germline gene, one junction end is altered; a read error may explain this. This rearrangement joins TRBV2 to TRBJ1-5; D gene ambiguous. CDR3 size: 13 residues. Germline loops: CDR1 SNHLY, CDR2 FYNNEI. The CDR3 protein is CASSATSTQPQHF. In DNA form, the CDR3 reads TGTGCCAGCAGTGCGACGAGCACTCAGCCCCAGCATTTT.

This clone has a single count. The chain combines TRBV4-1 with TRBJ2-1, with TRBD2 matching over 11 bases. In germline, CDR1 is MGHRA, CDR2 YSYEKL. V dropped 0 bases and J dropped 7; count of bases not matched to a gene: 11. The CDR3 is 18 amino acids. The CDR3 sequence: CASSQEIAGGPMKNEQFF. CDR3 nucleotide sequence: TGCGCCAGCAGCCAAGAAATAGCGGGGGGGCCAATGAAAAATGAGCAGTTCTTC.

The rearrangement uses TRBV5-1 and TRBJ1-4; weak D call: TRBD1 (5 bases). CDR1 and CDR2 (germline): SGHRS, YFSETQ. The CDR3 runs 16 residues. V was pared by 0 bases and J by 0 bases, with 9 bases between. CDR3 DNA sequence: TGCGCCAGCAGCTTGGCCAGGGCTCCAACTAATGAAAAACTGTTTTTT. Residues: CASSLARAPTNEKLFF.

The chain is built from TRBV5-6 and TRBJ1-6; D ambiguous. This CDR3 contains 14 residues. V gave up 1 base and J gave up 5 bases, with 7 bases separating them. In germline, CDR1 is SGHDT, CDR2 YYEEEE. This chain's CDR3 is CASSLLWDNSPLHF. In nucleotides, the CDR3 is TGTGCCAGCAGCTTGCTCTGGGATAATTCACCCCTCCACTTT.

This clone has a single count. The V and J genes are TRBV15 and TRBJ1-2; 7 bases align to TRBD1. The CDR3 runs to 16 residues. V lost 3 bases to trimming and J lost 1 base; unmatched junction nucleotides: 8. Germline V gene sequence: CDR1 LNHNV, CDR2 YYDKDF (reference sequence). CDR3 residues: CATSSPGQELNYGYTF. The CDR3 DNA reads as TGTGCCACCAGCAGCCCTGGACAGGAGCTTAACTATGGCTACACCTTC.

The chain employs TRBV30 and TRBJ1-5, with 7 bases fitting TRBD1. The ends lost 0 bases at V and 0 bases at J; junction bases unmatched: 5. CDR3 length equals 16 residues. Germline values: CDR1 GTSNPN, CDR2 SVGIG (reference sequence). CDR3 sequence: CAWSVRQGISNQPQHF. The CDR3, as DNA: TGTGCCTGGAGTGTCCGACAGGGCATTAGCAATCAGCCCCAGCATTTT.

The V and J genes are TRBV28 and TRBJ1-5; D perhaps matches TRBD1 (6 bases). Germline assignment: CDR1 MDHEN and CDR2 SYDVKM. This CDR3 is built from 15 residues. V was cut by 8 bases and J by 1 base, with 15 bases left in between. The CDR3 reads CASAVGGESNQPQHF. Here the CDR3 DNA reads TGTGCCAGCGCTGTCGGGGGCGAAAGCAATCAGCCCCAGCATTTT.

This chain uses TRBV6-5 with TRBJ1-3; 8 bases align to TRBD1. Germline-derived CDR1 and CDR2 are MNHEY and SVGAGI. This CDR3 contains 15 residues. V dropped 0 bases and J dropped 7; count of bases not matched to a gene: 5. The CDR3 coding sequence is TGTGCCAGCAGTTACTCGGGGACAGGCCAGAACACCATATATTTT. Encoded protein: CASSYSGTGQNTIYF.